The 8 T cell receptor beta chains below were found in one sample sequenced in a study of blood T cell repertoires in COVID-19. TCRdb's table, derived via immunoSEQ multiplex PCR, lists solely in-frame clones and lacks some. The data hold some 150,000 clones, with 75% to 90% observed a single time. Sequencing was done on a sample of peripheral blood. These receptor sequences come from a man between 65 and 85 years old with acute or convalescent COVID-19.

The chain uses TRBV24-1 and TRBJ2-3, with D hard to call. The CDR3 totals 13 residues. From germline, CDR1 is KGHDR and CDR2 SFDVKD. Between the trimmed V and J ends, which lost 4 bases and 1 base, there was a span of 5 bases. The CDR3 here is CATSDEGTDTQYF. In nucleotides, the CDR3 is TGTGCCACCAGTGACGAGGGCACAGATACGCAGTATTTT.

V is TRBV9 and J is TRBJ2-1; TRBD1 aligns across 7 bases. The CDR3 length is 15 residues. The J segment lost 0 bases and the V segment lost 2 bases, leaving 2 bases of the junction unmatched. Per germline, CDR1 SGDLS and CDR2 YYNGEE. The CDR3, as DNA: TGTGCCAGCAGCGTTTCAGGGGGCTCCTACAATGAGCAGTTCTTC. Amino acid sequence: CASSVSGGSYNEQFF.

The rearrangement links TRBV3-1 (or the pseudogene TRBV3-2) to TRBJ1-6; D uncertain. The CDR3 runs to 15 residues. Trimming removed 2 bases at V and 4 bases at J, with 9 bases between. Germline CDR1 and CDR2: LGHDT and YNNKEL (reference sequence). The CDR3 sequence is CASSQFPRYNSPLHF. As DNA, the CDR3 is TGTGCCAGCAGCCAATTTCCTAGGTATAATTCACCCCTCCACTTT.

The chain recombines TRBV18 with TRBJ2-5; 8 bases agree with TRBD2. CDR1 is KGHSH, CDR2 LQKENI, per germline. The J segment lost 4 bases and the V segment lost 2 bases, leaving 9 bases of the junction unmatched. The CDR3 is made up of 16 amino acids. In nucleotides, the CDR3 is TGTGCCAGCTCACCAAAAATGGACGGGGGGGGAGAGACCCAGTACTTC. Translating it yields CASSPKMDGGGETQYF.

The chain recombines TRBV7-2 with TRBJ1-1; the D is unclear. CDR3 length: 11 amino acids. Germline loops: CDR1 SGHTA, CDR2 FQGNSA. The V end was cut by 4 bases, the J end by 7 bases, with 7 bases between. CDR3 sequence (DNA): TGTGCCAGCAGCTCTCGGGTTGAAGCTTTCTTT. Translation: CASSSRVEAFF.

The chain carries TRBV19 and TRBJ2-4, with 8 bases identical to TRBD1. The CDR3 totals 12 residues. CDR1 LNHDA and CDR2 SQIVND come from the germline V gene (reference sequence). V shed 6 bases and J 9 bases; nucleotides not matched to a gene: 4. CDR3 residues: CASRGQGTIQYF. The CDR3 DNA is TGTGCCAGTAGAGGACAGGGCACCATTCAGTACTTC. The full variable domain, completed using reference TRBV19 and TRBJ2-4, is DGGITQSPKYLFRKEGQNVTLSCEQNLNHDAMYWYRQDPGQGLRLIYYSQIVNDFQKGDIAEGYSVSREKKESFPLTVTSAQKNPTAFYLCASRGQGTIQYFGAGTRLSVL.

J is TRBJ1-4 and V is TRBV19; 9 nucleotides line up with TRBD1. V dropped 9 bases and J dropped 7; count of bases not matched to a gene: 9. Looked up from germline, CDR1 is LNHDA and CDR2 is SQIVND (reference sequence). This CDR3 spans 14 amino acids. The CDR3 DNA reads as TGTGCCAGCCAGAACAGGGGGCTAGCTGAAAAACTGTTTTTT. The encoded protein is CASQNRGLAEKLFF.

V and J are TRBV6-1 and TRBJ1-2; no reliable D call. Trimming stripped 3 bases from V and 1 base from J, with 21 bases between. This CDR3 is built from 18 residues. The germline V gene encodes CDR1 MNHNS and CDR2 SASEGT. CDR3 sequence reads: CASSELESKASFNYGYTF. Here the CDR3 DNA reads TGTGCCAGCAGTGAGCTGGAGAGCAAGGCAAGCTTTAACTATGGCTACACCTTC.